This TCR beta chain was captured in a study of blood T cells in healthy people across ages. In each sample, at least 7 million PBMCs were isolated. Study findings and constraints: The donors' CMV status was not determined, possibly confounding changes in expanded clonotypes. The study found TCR beta diversity correlated strongly with naive T cell percentage. Diversity estimated from one million T cells was considered an underestimate.

On this clonotype itself: The target antigen is unknown. Because it lacks the conserved phenylalanine or tryptophan at the end, this CDR3 is likely a read error. The DNA is omitted, as the CDR3 cannot be located on it reliably, and the CDR3 follows TCRdb's listing.

Sample-barcoded 5' priming and a J-beta primer mix drove a second PCR of 7 to 11 cycles. From the 5' RACE reads, TCRdb called clonotypes with MiXCR, one entry per CDR3 protein. This sample has fewer than 800,000 distinct CDR3 sequences; 32% occur once, and the top ten carry roughly 15%. The CDR3 length is 18 residues, termini included. Germline-derived CDR1 and CDR2 are LGHDT and YNNKEL (reference sequence). V is TRBV3-1 and J is TRBJ2-5; TRBD1 is the table's D call, not checked against the DNA. The sequenced sample was blood. The clonotype comes from a woman of 80 years or more in good health. The chain's CDR3 is CASSQFQPGDRSGYTFGS.